One sample yielded the 30 T cell receptor beta chains listed below, sequenced in a study of a mutant IDH1 vaccine in newly diagnosed glioma. Noted time point: week 11, during vaccination. Doses of 300 ug of mutant IDH1 20-mer peptide were given with topical imiquimod. Sequencing was performed with immunoSEQ multiplex PCR; in TCRdb, only in-frame clones are kept and a portion is missing. The sample yields some 60,000 clones, roughly four fifths seen once. These receptors are not linked to any known antigen. This specimen consisted of PBMCs, obtained from a glioma patient whose treatment included an IDH1 peptide vaccine. These receptors originate from a man aged 30-40 years with glioma.

V and J are TRBV19 and TRBJ2-7; possible D gene TRBD2, 6 bases. V was trimmed by 8 bases and J by 3 bases, leaving 14 bases between them. CDR1 is LNHDA, CDR2 SQIVND, per germline (reference sequence). This CDR3 comprises 13 residues. The CDR3 reads CASHGGSLYEQYF. CDR3 sequence (DNA): TGTGCCAGTCACGGGGGAAGCCTCTACGAGCAGTACTTC.

The V and J genes are TRBV4-3 and TRBJ1-1; D gene unclear. Germline loops: CDR1 LGHNA, CDR2 YSLEER. The CDR3 is made up of 13 amino acids. V dropped 0 bases and J dropped 3 bases, with 5 bases sitting between them. The CDR3 loop is CASSQEPDTEAFF. As DNA, the CDR3 is TGCGCCAGCAGCCAAGAACCGGACACTGAAGCTTTCTTT.

The V and J genes are TRBV7-2 and TRBJ2-7; 8 positions match TRBD2. Unmatched junction bases numbered 11, after V lost 5 bases and J lost 2 bases. The CDR3 totals 16 residues. In germline, CDR1 is SGHTA, CDR2 FQGNSA. CDR3 in DNA: TGTGCCAGCAGCCTCCGGGGGGGGGACACAACCTACGAGCAGTACTTC. Translation: CASSLRGGDTTYEQYF.

The rearrangement joins TRBV5-6 to TRBJ2-1; 8 bases line up with TRBD2. Losses at the gene ends were 2 bases for V and 2 bases for J; bases not matched to a gene: 3. This CDR3 is built from 15 residues. The germline V gene has CDR1 SGHDT and CDR2 YYEEEE. In DNA form, the CDR3 reads TGTGCCAGCAGCTTTAACGGGGGGGCCTACAATGAGCAGTTCTTC. It codes for CASSFNGGAYNEQFF.

This clone was recorded only once. The rearrangement uses TRBV5-4 and TRBJ2-1; 7 nucleotides agree with TRBD1. Trimming at V came to 4 bases and at J to 10 bases, leaving 5 bases not matched to a gene. The CDR3 extends over 12 amino acids. Germline V gene sequence: CDR1 SGHNT, CDR2 YYREEE (reference sequence). Here the CDR3 reads CASSPDRTEQFF. The CDR3 bases are TGTGCCAGCAGCCCGGACAGGACAGAGCAGTTCTTC. Looking up the rest from reference TRBV5-4 and TRBJ2-1 gives the full variable domain: ETGVTQSPTHLIKTRGQQVTLRCSSQSGHNTVSWYQQALGQGPQFIFQYYREEENGRGNFPPRFSGLQFPNYSSELNVNALELDDSALYLCASSPDRTEQFFGPGTRLTVL.

The rearrangement uses TRBV27 and TRBJ2-3; 8 nucleotides line up with TRBD2. CDR1 and CDR2 (germline): MNHEY, SMNVEV (reference sequence). The CDR3 totals 14 residues. V shed 0 bases, J shed 5 bases, and the junction held 1 base outside the gene matches. This CDR3 reads CASSLSLAGDTQYF. DNA of the CDR3: TGTGCCAGCAGTTTATCTCTAGCGGGAGATACGCAGTATTTT.

The genes are TRBV6-5 and TRBJ2-3; no firm D call. Germline CDR1 is MNHEY and CDR2 is SVGAGI. CDR3 length: 16 residues. The V end lost 0 bases, the J end lost 6 bases, and 16 bases lay between the germline ends. The CDR3 DNA reads TGTGCCAGCAGTTACTCGCCGAGAGCAGCGAGGGATACGCAGTATTTT. Translation gives CASSYSPRAARDTQYF.

The gene calls are TRBV28 and TRBJ2-1; the D gene could be TRBD1 or TRBD2 (6 bases each). CDR3 length: 12 residues. The ends were cut back, 10 bases at V and 9 bases at J, with 16 bases in the middle. Germline V gene data show CDR1 as MDHEN and CDR2 as SYDVKM. The DNA for the CDR3 is TGTGCCATCACCAAGGGGGAGGTTGAGCAGTTCTTC. Protein product: CAITKGEVEQFF.

V and J are TRBV5-4 and TRBJ1-1; D gene unclear. The CDR3 is made up of 15 amino acids. Trimming removed 4 bases from V and 3 bases from J, with 16 bases in between. CDR1 and CDR2 (germline): SGHNT, YYREEE (reference sequence). CDR3: CASSRASGSHTEAFF. CDR3 sequence (DNA): TGTGCCAGCAGCCGAGCCTCTGGCAGTCACACTGAAGCTTTCTTT.

This chain links TRBV2 with TRBJ1-4; unclear D gene. V lost 2 bases to trimming and J lost 0 bases, with 7 bases between them. Germline-derived CDR1 and CDR2 are SNHLY and FYNNEI. The CDR3 contains 15 residues. The DNA for the CDR3 is TGTGCCAGCAGTGAATTAACGGCAACTAATGAAAAACTGTTTTTT. This codes for CASSELTATNEKLFF.

V usage is TRBV30 and J usage is TRBJ2-7; 11 bases line up with TRBD2. The CDR3 is made up of 15 amino acids. The ends lost 2 bases at V and 2 bases at J; junction bases unmatched: 5. Germline V gene lookup returns CDR1 GTSNPN and CDR2 SVGIG (reference sequence). The CDR3 DNA follows: TGTGCCTGGAGTTGGGGTAGCGGGGGGGCCTACGAGCAGTACTTC. Its protein product is CAWSWGSGGAYEQYF.

The chain combines TRBV27 with TRBJ2-1, with 8 bases matching TRBD2. V lost 5 bases and J lost 0; bases outside the gene matches: 3. Germline V gene data show CDR1 as MNHEY and CDR2 as SMNVEV (reference sequence). This CDR3 spans 15 amino acids. The CDR3 region is CASSHGLASYNEQFF. In DNA, the CDR3 is TGTGCCAGCAGTCATGGACTAGCCTCCTACAATGAGCAGTTCTTC.

The chain joins TRBV19 to TRBJ2-5, with D unresolved. CDR3 length: 12 residues. Germline V lookup: CDR1 LNHDA, CDR2 SQIVND (reference sequence). V was trimmed by 4 bases and J by 2 bases, leaving 5 bases between them. The CDR3 DNA reads TGTGCCAGTAGTAGCGCTCAAGAGACCCAGTACTTC. As protein: CASSSAQETQYF.

This chain connects TRBV19 to TRBJ2-2; D may be TRBD1 (5 bases). The V end lost 6 bases, the J end lost 0 bases, and 8 bases lay between the germline ends. CDR3 size: 14 residues. CDR1 and CDR2 from the germline V gene are LNHDA and SQIVND (reference sequence). CDR3 protein: CASRGPANTGELFF. For the CDR3, the DNA is TGTGCCAGTAGGGGGCCGGCGAACACCGGGGAGCTGTTTTTT.

The genes are TRBV30 and TRBJ2-1, with TRBD2 matching over 11 bases. This CDR3 spans 16 amino acids. V was clipped by 2 bases and J by 4 bases; unmatched bases: 7. Germline assignment: CDR1 GTSNPN and CDR2 SVGIG (reference sequence). The CDR3 nucleotides are TGTGCCTGGAGTCCTAAGGGACTAGCGGTTTACAATGAGCAGTTCTTC. Its protein is CAWSPKGLAVYNEQFF.

The chain links TRBV9 to TRBJ1-3; 10 bases are a match to TRBD1. After removal of 3 bases from V and 4 bases from J, the junction contained 1 base not matched to a gene. Germline V gene lookup returns CDR1 SGDLS and CDR2 YYNGEE. This CDR3 is 14 amino acids long. The CDR3 DNA reads as TGTGCCAGCAGCGAGGGACAGGGGGGAAACACCATATATTTT. This gives the protein CASSEGQGGNTIYF.

CDR3 DNA: TGTGCCAGCAGCTTAAGGGACAGGGGATACAATGAGCAGTTCTTC. Amino acid sequence: CASSLRDRGYNEQFF. V gene TRBV7-2 combines with J gene TRBJ2-1, with 10 bases lining up with TRBD1. CDR3 length equals 15 residues. CDR1 and CDR2 (germline): SGHTA, FQGNSA. V trimming: 2 bases; J trimming: 4 bases; junction bases outside the gene matches: 2. Using reference TRBV7-2 and TRBJ2-1 for the parts outside the CDR3, the full variable domain is GAGVSQSPSNKVTEKGKDVELRCDPISGHTALYWYRQSLGQGLEFLIYFQGNSAPDKSGLPSDRFSAERTGGSVSTLTIQRTQQEDSAVYLCASSLRDRGYNEQFFGPGTRLTVL.

This rearrangement joins TRBV18 to TRBJ2-7, with D possibly being TRBD2 (7 bases). Deletions cut 5 bases from V and 4 bases from J, with 15 bases between. The CDR3 runs to 14 residues. CDR1 and CDR2 from the germline V gene are KGHSH and LQKENI. The CDR3 loop reads CASSSGGAAYEQYF. The CDR3 bases are TGTGCCAGCTCATCTGGGGGGGCGGCGTACGAGCAGTACTTC. Complete variable domain (other parts from reference TRBV18 and TRBJ2-7): NAGVMQNPRHLVRRRGQEARLRCSPMKGHSHVYWYRQLPEEGLKFMVYLQKENIIDESGMPKERFSAEFPKEGPSILRIQQVVRGDSAAYFCASSSGGAAYEQYFGPGTRLTVT.

This clone was observed once. A junction end diverges from the germline sequence, so it may reflect a read error. The rearrangement joins TRBV4-1 to TRBJ1-1, with D possibly being TRBD1 (5 bases). In germline, CDR1 is MGHRA, CDR2 YSYEKL. This CDR3 has 13 residues. This CDR3 is CASMGGFGTEAFF. CDR3 DNA: TGTGCCAGCATGGGGGGGTTTGGCACTGAAGCTTTCTTT.

The V and J genes are TRBV7-9 and TRBJ2-5, with D possibly TRBD1 on 5 matching bases. CDR1 is SEHNR and CDR2 is FQNEAQ in the germline V gene (reference sequence). This CDR3 is 15 amino acids long. Trimming pared 2 bases from V and 7 bases from J, leaving 17 bases between. The CDR3 sequence is CASSLRTTAQGTQYF. DNA of the CDR3: TGTGCCAGCAGCTTAAGGACGACCGCTCAGGGGACCCAGTACTTC.

This clone occurred once. The CDR3 DNA is TGTGCCAGCAGCTTAAGGGGGACCACAGATACGCAGTATTTT. Translation: CASSLRGTTDTQYF. The rearrangement joins TRBV11-2 to TRBJ2-3, with TRBD1 as a possible D gene (6 bases). V dropped 2 bases and J dropped 2 bases, with 8 bases sitting between them. The germline V gene has CDR1 SGHAT and CDR2 FQNNGV. There are 14 residues in the CDR3.

This clone has only one observation. The genes are TRBV2 and TRBJ2-5; D might be TRBD1 (6 bases). The J call may be faulty, since TRBJ2-7 better matches the DNA end. CDR1 is SNHLY, CDR2 FYNNEI, per germline. The CDR3 sequence is 14 residues long. CDR3 coding DNA: TGTGCCGGACAATCCGGCAGGGGACCCTACGAGCAGTACTTC. The encoded protein is CAGQSGRGPYEQYF.

The CDR3 sequence: CASGNTRGQGYTF. CDR3 sequence (DNA): TGTGCCAGCGGGAACACAAGGGGGCAGGGCTACACCTTC. The chain combines TRBV6-5 with TRBJ1-2, with 7 nucleotides matching TRBD1. The CDR3 has 13 amino acids. Germline V gene lookup returns CDR1 MNHEY and CDR2 SVGAGI. V lost 8 bases and J lost 8; bases outside the gene matches: 11.

V and J are TRBV5-4 and TRBJ2-7; D unclear. Trimming took off 0 bases at V and 4 bases at J, with 5 bases between the two ends. The CDR3 totals 12 residues. CDR1 SGHNT and CDR2 YYREEE come from the germline V gene (reference sequence). The CDR3 sequence: CASSLERYEQYF. The CDR3 DNA is TGTGCCAGCAGCTTGGAGCGTTACGAGCAGTACTTC.

The CDR3 sequence is CSGSAGGPMETQYF. The CDR3 DNA follows: TGCAGCGGCTCAGCGGGAGGGCCGATGGAGACCCAGTACTTC. V gene TRBV29-1 combines with J gene TRBJ2-5; 10 bases match TRBD2. Germline CDR1 and CDR2: SQVTM and ANQGSEA. After removal of 7 bases from V and 5 bases from J, the junction contained 10 bases not matched to a gene. The CDR3 is made up of 14 amino acids.

The V gene is TRBV7-8, the J gene TRBJ1-1; D not certain. V was trimmed by 6 bases and J by 12 bases, leaving 29 bases between them. The CDR3 is made up of 16 amino acids. Per the germline V gene, CDR1 is SGHVS and CDR2 is FQNEAQ. CDR3 DNA: TGTGCCAGCAGTAAACGGAATTTATCCCCCGTAATTTGGACTTTCTTT. Its protein is CASSKRNLSPVIWTFF.

CDR3: CASSFTGTGLYEQYF. Here the CDR3 DNA reads TGTGCCAGCAGTTTTACCGGGACAGGGCTCTACGAGCAGTACTTC. V usage is TRBV27 and J usage is TRBJ2-7; 9 nucleotides match TRBD1. Unmatched junction bases numbered 6, after V lost 3 bases and J lost 3 bases. The germline V gene encodes CDR1 MNHEY and CDR2 SMNVEV (reference sequence). The CDR3 loop spans 15 amino acids.

The chain has TRBV7-8 and TRBJ1-3; no firm D call. The CDR3 consists of 14 residues. V was trimmed by 5 bases and J by 0 bases, leaving 8 bases between them. Germline CDR1 is SGHVS and CDR2 is FQNEAQ. CDR3 in amino acids: CASSQSFSGNTIYF. CDR3 nucleotide sequence: TGTGCCAGCAGCCAGTCATTCTCTGGAAACACCATATATTTT.

V gene TRBV5-1 combines with J gene TRBJ2-7; no firm D call. V lost 7 bases to trimming and J lost 3 bases, with 17 bases between them. The length of the CDR3 is 14 residues. Germline CDR1 is SGHRS and CDR2 is YFSETQ. CDR3 in amino acids: CASAPALKYYEQYF. CDR3 bases: TGCGCCAGCGCACCAGCCCTAAAATACTACGAGCAGTACTTC.

V and J are TRBV4-2 and TRBJ1-1; D may be TRBD1 (6 bases). CDR1 is LGHNA, CDR2 YNFKEQ, per germline. The CDR3 length is 14 residues. V lost 4 bases and J lost 6, with 15 bases in between. CDR3 sequence reads: CASSPSEGGAEAFF. As DNA, the CDR3 is TGTGCCAGCAGCCCCTCTGAGGGGGGTGCTGAAGCTTTCTTT.